A selection of T cell receptor beta chains follows, all from one sample in a study of cytotoxic CD8 clonotypes in ibrutinib-treated CLL. Sequencing was performed with immunoSEQ multiplex PCR; in TCRdb, only in-frame clones are kept and a portion is missing. The sample includes tens of thousands of clones, roughly 62% of them seen just once. Sequenced here: PBMCs, sampled before ibrutinib treatment. These TCRs come from a human donor with chronic lymphocytic leukemia. The conserved cysteine and the conserved F or W are not part of the CDR3 here.

>TRBV27
ASSFYPTGGRNEQF
>TRBV7-6
ASSQGARGSGNTIY
>TRBV5-1
ASSFLGQGGEKLF
>TRBV6-5
ASSKGSGLAYEQY
>TRBV25-1
ASSELGLAEETQY
>TRBV7-8
ASSLGGWDDEQF
>TRBV28
ASRADSYEQY
>TRBV6-1
ASSSLQVGYEQY
>TRBV4-1
ASSPWGAGDTQY
>TRBV9
ASSLGGEETQY
>TRBV7-8
ASSLDRREQY
>TRBV10-3
AISESGTSTYEQY
>TRBV7-8
ASRELGETQY
>TRBV6-5
ASNVKEGYEQY
>TRBV4-1
ASSHRRGTNYGYT
>TRBV4-1
ASRLQGEASGRYEQY
>TRBV4-2
ASSRNAGLNEKLF
>TRBV7-9
ASSPTGDTEAF
>TRBV5-1
ASGRGEWTDTQY
>TRBV18
ASSLDRGSRSTEAF
>TRBV29-1
SVPGVETQY
>TRBV4-1
ASSQLGGLLNTEAF
>TRBV5-1
ASSLSQVQETQY
>TRBV5-1
ASSLEEGAYQPQH
>TRBV6-4
ASSDGNSPLH
>TRBV30
AWSARQGAGTEAF
>TRBV5-1
ASSLGAGGPDTQY
>TRBV7-8
ASSSFSGFKTFSGANVLT
>TRBV6-1
ASSELRDTQY
>TRBV10-2
ASLSAYEQY